A single sample is the source of the 26 T cell receptor beta chains below, sequenced in a study of T cells in Graves' hyperthyroidism and ophthalmopathy. Using RNA transcripts as the source, TCR beta CDR3 regions were amplified. The TCR CDR3 was amplified in a first-round RT-PCR using the HTBI primer set. TCRdb called the multiplex PCR reads again in MiXCR, with one record for every CDR3 protein. The table has some 140,000 distinct CDR3 sequences, over 20% seen once. The specimen was blood. The receptors were gathered from a woman between 45 and 60 years old with Graves' hyperthyroidism that later progressed to Graves' ophthalmopathy.

Ten or more counts support this clonotype. The chain couples TRBV24-1 to TRBJ2-5; TRBD1 matches 10 bases. This CDR3 is 16 amino acids long. With 4 bases clipped from V and 1 base from J, the junction kept 5 bases outside the gene matches. Germline V gene data show CDR1 as KGHDR and CDR2 as SFDVKD. CDR3 in amino acids: CATSDTGQGVQETQYF. DNA for the CDR3: TGTGCCACCAGTGACACCGGACAGGGGGTCCAAGAGACCCAGTACTTC.

This clonotype was observed many times. Here the CDR3 DNA reads TGCAGTGCCCCGGAAGCTCTCAATCAGCCCCAGCATTTT. Translating gives CSAPEALNQPQHF. V usage is TRBV20-1 and J usage is TRBJ1-5, with unresolved D. Germline CDR1 reads DFQATT; CDR2 reads SNEGSKA (reference sequence). V lost 6 bases and J 3 bases, leaving 12 bases between the germline ends. The CDR3 is 13 residues long.

This clonotype was recorded at least ten times. J is TRBJ1-5 and V is TRBV28, with 11 nucleotides matching TRBD1. Germline V gene sequence: CDR1 MDHEN, CDR2 SYDVKM. CDR3 length: 15 residues. J was trimmed by 5 bases and V by 3 bases; bases with no gene match: 3. The CDR3, as DNA: TGTGCCAGCAGTTTGGACAGGGGGCTGGATCAGCCCCAGCATTTT. Translated: CASSLDRGLDQPQHF.

The V gene is TRBV28, the J gene TRBJ1-2; D may be TRBD1 (5 bases). Germline V gene sequence: CDR1 MDHEN, CDR2 SYDVKM. V lost 7 bases and J 8 bases, leaving 17 bases between the germline ends. This CDR3 comprises 13 residues. The CDR3 region has the DNA TGTGCCAGCACCCGGGACCGTACCGACGGCTACACCTTC. It translates to CASTRDRTDGYTF.

This clonotype was picked up many times. The CDR3 is CSAVTGTGRHEQYF. The CDR3 DNA is TGCAGTGCTGTGACCGGGACAGGGAGGCACGAGCAGTACTTC. The chain couples TRBV20-1 to TRBJ2-7; 9 positions agree with TRBD1. J lost 5 bases, V lost 5 bases, and 10 bases had no gene match. The CDR3 covers 14 residues. Germline values: CDR1 DFQATT, CDR2 SNEGSKA (reference sequence).

This clonotype ranks as medium-sized (0.01 to 0.1%). The chain couples TRBV3-1 to TRBJ1-2; unclear D gene. Germline CDR1 and CDR2: LGHDT and YNNKEL (reference sequence). The CDR3 runs 13 residues. Trimming removed 3 bases from V and 0 bases from J, with 5 bases in between. CDR3 in amino acids: CASSQGSNYGYTF. The CDR3 nucleotides read TGTGCCAGCAGCCAGGGGTCTAACTATGGCTACACCTTC.

This clonotype has just a few counts. V gene TRBV6-1 combines with J gene TRBJ2-5; 7 bases agree with TRBD1. The CDR3 spans 14 residues. J gave up 6 bases and V 5 bases, and 9 bases lay outside the gene matches. CDR1 and CDR2 from the germline V gene are MNHNS and SASEGT. CDR3 loop: CASSPPGQDKTQYF. The CDR3 DNA reads as TGTGCCAGCAGTCCCCCTGGACAGGACAAGACCCAGTACTTC.

The rearrangement joins TRBV27 to TRBJ2-1, with D maybe TRBD2 (6 bases). Germline lookup yields CDR1 MNHEY and CDR2 SMNVEV (reference sequence). The CDR3 length is 13 residues. The germline V and J ends were trimmed by 2 bases and 7 bases, with 9 bases remaining between them. In DNA form, the CDR3 reads TGTGCCAGCAGTTTAGGAGGGAGGAATGAGCAGTTCTTC. Its protein is CASSLGGRNEQFF.

The V call is TRBV19, the J call TRBJ2-7, with TRBD2 identical over 8 bases. The CDR3 runs 14 residues. Germline V gene sequence: CDR1 LNHDA, CDR2 SQIVND (reference sequence). V gave up 6 bases and J gave up 6 bases; unmatched junction bases: 10. As DNA, the CDR3 is TGTGCCAGTAGGTCGAGCGGGAGTTCGCTCGAGCAGTACTTC. This translates into CASRSSGSSLEQYF.

There are a few counts of this clonotype. The gene calls are TRBV4-2 and TRBJ1-1; D possibly corresponds to TRBD1 (5 bases). In germline, CDR1 is LGHNA, CDR2 YNFKEQ. Trimming took 6 bases from V and 0 from J, leaving 17 bases between them. This CDR3 region has 16 residues. CDR3 protein: CASSHGGIQMNTEAFF. DNA of the CDR3: TGTGCCAGCAGTCACGGGGGGATTCAAATGAACACTGAAGCTTTCTTT.

In this sample, this clonotype turned up a few times. The genes are TRBV5-1 and TRBJ2-2; a weak D match, TRBD1 (6 bases). The ends were cut back, 3 bases at V and 0 bases at J, with 15 bases in the middle. The CDR3 totals 17 residues. Per germline, CDR1 SGHRS and CDR2 YFSETQ. This chain's CDR3 is CASSSNAGTTNTGELFF. The CDR3 bases are TGCGCCAGCAGCTCAAATGCCGGGACAACGAACACCGGGGAGCTGTTTTTT.

In this sample, this clonotype turned up once. The chain links TRBV28 to TRBJ2-1; 10 nucleotides align to TRBD2. Germline V CDR1 and CDR2: MDHEN, SYDVKM. V lost 0 bases and J lost 5; bases outside the gene matches: 7. The CDR3 is 17 amino acids. The CDR3 is CASSLWTLAGANNEQFF. For the CDR3, the DNA is TGTGCCAGCAGTTTATGGACGCTAGCGGGAGCTAACAATGAGCAGTTCTTC.

The CDR3 region is CASSLALRGRVQAFF. CDR3 nucleotide sequence: TGTGCCAGCAGCTTAGCCCTCCGGGGCAGGGTTCAAGCTTTCTTT. The chain uses TRBV11-2 and TRBJ1-1; D is perhaps TRBD1 (5 bases). This CDR3 is 15 amino acids long. CDR1 is SGHAT, CDR2 FQNNGV, per germline. Trimming shortened V by 1 base and J by 9 bases, and 18 bases separated the two germline ends.

This clonotype came up many times. The CDR3 loop is CASSQEGREAFF. Here the CDR3 DNA reads TGTGCCAGCAGCCAAGAGGGCAGGGAAGCTTTCTTT. The V call is TRBV3-1, the J call TRBJ1-1; D is ambiguous. Trimming took 0 bases from V and 8 from J, leaving 7 bases between them. The germline CDR1 and CDR2 sequences are LGHDT and YNNKEL (reference sequence). The CDR3 loop spans 12 amino acids.

This clonotype was picked up many times. The gene calls are TRBV20-1 and TRBJ2-3, with D possibly being TRBD1 or TRBD2 (6 bases each). This CDR3 contains 15 residues. The V gene lost 1 base and the J gene lost 4 bases, with 15 bases spanning the gap. CDR1 is DFQATT, CDR2 SNEGSKA, per germline (reference sequence). The CDR3 loop is CSARAARGLADTQYF. CDR3 sequence (DNA): TGCAGTGCTAGAGCCGCCAGGGGACTGGCAGATACGCAGTATTTT.

This clonotype was seen ten or more times. This chain uses TRBV28 with TRBJ2-1; TRBD2 aligns across 12 bases. Germline CDR1 and CDR2: MDHEN and SYDVKM. The CDR3 totals 14 residues. The ends lost 6 bases at V and 8 bases at J; junction bases unmatched: 5. The CDR3 region has the DNA TGTGCCAGCAGCCGGACTAGCGGGATCTATGAGCAGTTCTTC. Translating gives CASSRTSGIYEQFF.

This clonotype showed up just a few times. V and J are TRBV3-1 and TRBJ2-5, with D possibly matching TRBD2 (5 bases). The V and J ends lost 1 base and 5 bases respectively, with 11 bases between them. Per germline, CDR1 LGHDT and CDR2 YNNKEL (reference sequence). The CDR3 runs to 14 residues. The DNA for the CDR3 is TGTGCCAGCAGCCAAGTAGGCGGGTACGAGACCCAGTACTTC. As protein: CASSQVGGYETQYF.

This clonotype was recorded at least ten times. The chain recombines TRBV28 with TRBJ2-5; TRBD2 matches at 7 bases. V dropped 1 base and J dropped 4; count of bases not matched to a gene: 9. The CDR3 runs 16 residues. Germline assignment: CDR1 MDHEN and CDR2 SYDVKM. The CDR3 region has the DNA TGTGCCAGCAGTTTATTCGTGGGAGGGCCGCGAGAGACCCAGTACTTC. Its protein is CASSLFVGGPRETQYF.

This clonotype was counted many times. V usage is TRBV28 and J usage is TRBJ2-4, with TRBD2 as a possible D gene (5 bases). There are 15 residues in the CDR3. Germline loops: CDR1 MDHEN, CDR2 SYDVKM. V lost 6 bases to trimming and J lost 0 bases, with 12 bases between them. The DNA for the CDR3 is TGTGCCAGCAGCCAGGAGGACGGAGCCAAAAACATTCAGTACTTC. Translating gives CASSQEDGAKNIQYF.

The V call is TRBV6-1, the J call TRBJ2-7; D may be TRBD1 or TRBD2 (6 bases each). The V end lost 6 bases, the J end lost 2 bases, and 11 bases lay between the germline ends. The CDR3 consists of 13 residues. In germline, CDR1 is MNHNS, CDR2 SASEGT. The CDR3: CASRHREAYEQYF. The CDR3 coding sequence is TGTGCCAGCAGGCACAGGGAGGCCTACGAGCAGTACTTC.

This clonotype was counted ten times or more. The gene calls are TRBV20-1 and TRBJ2-1; D is perhaps TRBD2 (6 bases). The ends were cut back, 5 bases at V and 1 base at J, with 12 bases in the middle. The CDR3 covers 14 residues. CDR1 DFQATT and CDR2 SNEGSKA come from the germline V gene (reference sequence). The CDR3 DNA reads as TGCAGTGCTTCTTTCGGGGGTTCCTACAATGAGCAGTTCTTC. It is translated as CSASFGGSYNEQFF.

This clonotype has just a few counts. The CDR3 DNA follows: TGTGCCAGCTCCCTCGGTCTCGATGAAAAACTGTTTTTT. It translates to CASSLGLDEKLFF. V usage is TRBV18 and J usage is TRBJ1-4; D gene unclear. Trimming removed 6 bases from V and 6 bases from J, with 11 bases in between. Germline values: CDR1 KGHSH, CDR2 LQKENI. CDR3 length: 13 amino acids.

CDR3 nucleotides: TGTGCCAGCAGCTTTGGGGTATCAAGCATTCAGTACTTC. Translating it yields CASSFGVSSIQYF. The V and J genes are TRBV5-5 and TRBJ2-4; D not resolved. The ends were cut back, 2 bases at V and 9 bases at J, with 12 bases in the middle. Germline V CDR1 and CDR2: SGHKS, YYEKEE (reference sequence). The CDR3 covers 13 residues.

In its sample, this clonotype was seen many times. The chain couples TRBV5-1 to TRBJ2-7; 8 bases fit TRBD1. V lost 4 bases, J lost 5 bases, and 8 bases stayed unmatched. The CDR3 sequence is 14 residues long. Germline loops: CDR1 SGHRS, CDR2 YFSETQ. The CDR3 region is CASSGYRGRHEQYF. The CDR3 region has the DNA TGCGCCAGCAGCGGATACAGGGGGAGGCACGAGCAGTACTTC.

The chain is built from TRBV12-3 or TRBV12-4 and TRBJ1-3; 7 bases match TRBD1. This CDR3 has 16 amino acids. V was pared by 2 bases and J by 2 bases, with 6 bases of the junction left unmatched. The CDR3 DNA sequence: TGTGCCAGCAGTTTACGGGCAGGGGGAACTGGAAACACCATATATTTT. As protein: CASSLRAGGTGNTIYF.

With respect to this clonotype: A junction end diverges from the germline sequence, so it may reflect a read error. The chain links TRBV6-1 to TRBJ1-1; perhaps TRBD1 as D (5 bases). Germline V lookup: CDR1 MNHNS, CDR2 SASEGT. The CDR3 sequence is 15 residues long. CDR3 amino acids: CAISGLQGPNTEAFF. CDR3 DNA sequence: TGTGCCATCAGTGGGCTGCAGGGACCGAACACTGAAGCTTTCTTT.